What follows describes a single TCR beta chain. Its antigen is unknown. This CDR3 is built from 16 residues. The trim removed 1 base at V and 2 bases at J, leaving 5 bases unmatched. The germline gives CDR1 LGHNA, CDR2 YNFKEQ. The entry originates in a study of T cell responses to AZD1222 COVID-19 vaccine. General observations from the study: Donor demographics were predominantly white British with a female majority; clonal diversity may be underestimated.

TCRdb keeps only in-frame clones here, not all; method: immunoSEQ multiplex PCR. Among around 150,000 clones listed, around 90% were seen once. The sequencing used peripheral blood, collected on day 0 of AZD1222 vaccination. This rearrangement joins TRBV4-2 to TRBJ2-1, with TRBD1 matching over 7 bases. This sequence was found in an adult in good health. The CDR3 spells CASSQVLRGPYNEQFF. CDR3 sequence (DNA): TGTGCCAGCAGCCAAGTTTTGAGGGGGCCCTACAATGAGCAGTTCTTC.